A single sample is the source of the 14 T cell receptor beta chains below, sequenced in a study of T-cell reconstitution after alpha-beta-depleted transplantation in children. A TCRbeta library incorporating unique molecular identifiers was prepared. Using its own MiXCR run on the PCR reads, TCRdb lists one record per CDR3 protein. The table records about 260,000 distinct CDR3 sequences, just under 8.5% of them present only once. The starting material was PBMCs, mostly from graft donor cells, obtained 180 days after TCRalphabeta/CD19-depleted stem cell transplant. The receptors derive from a male patient between 5 and 17 years old who had a stem cell transplant for acute lymphoblastic leukemia, so the T cells may come from the graft donor.

This clonotype was observed at least ten times. CDR3 sequence reads: CASSLPGGNEQYF. The CDR3 DNA follows: TGTGCCAGCAGCTTACCTGGGGGGAACGAGCAGTACTTC. This chain links TRBV7-2 with TRBJ2-7, with a possible D match to TRBD2 (6 bases). Trimming left V 2 bases short and J 5 bases short, with 10 bases between. This CDR3 has 13 residues. Germline V lookup: CDR1 SGHTA, CDR2 FQGNSA.

J is TRBJ2-7 and V is TRBV4-2, with D hard to call. Germline assignment: CDR1 LGHNA and CDR2 YNFKEQ. This CDR3 is 13 amino acids long. V shed 4 bases and J shed 3 bases, with 10 bases lying between them. CDR3 loop: CASSPWVFYEQYF. The CDR3 nucleotides read TGTGCCAGCAGCCCCTGGGTCTTCTACGAGCAGTACTTC.

About this clonotype: Given a much more abundant clone one base away, this may be a read error. The chain recombines TRBV7-9 with TRBJ2-1; TRBD2 aligns across 7 bases. This CDR3 is built from 17 residues. Germline values: CDR1 SEHNR, CDR2 FQNEAQ (reference sequence). With 4 bases clipped from V and 4 bases from J, the junction kept 13 bases outside the gene matches. CDR3 in amino acids: CASSSAAGDYGYNEQFF. The CDR3 nucleotides read TGTGCCAGCAGCTCCGCGGCGGGAGATTATGGGTACAATGAGCAGTTCTTC.

This clonotype was recorded many times. This rearrangement joins TRBV6-2 or TRBV6-3 to TRBJ2-1; perhaps D is TRBD1 or TRBD2 (6 bases each). The germline V and J ends were trimmed by 0 bases and 5 bases, with 14 bases remaining between them. CDR3 size: 16 residues. The germline gives CDR1 MNHEY, CDR2 SVGEGT. The DNA of the CDR3 is TGTGCCAGCAGTTACTCACGGTTGGAGGGGGACAATGAGCAGTTCTTC. Its protein is CASSYSRLEGDNEQFF.

About this clonotype: A read error may explain this, as a much larger clone is one base away. The genes are TRBV2 and TRBJ2-3; D gene ambiguous. The CDR3 consists of 15 residues. CDR1 and CDR2 from the germline V gene are SNHLY and FYNNEI. In nucleotides, the CDR3 is TGTGACAGCAGTGACCCGCGCGCAAAATTGGATACGCAGTATTTT. It yields the protein CDSSDPRAKLDTQYF.

This clonotype was counted at least ten times. The chain recombines TRBV29-1 with TRBJ2-5, with 8 bases fitting TRBD2. This CDR3 is 14 amino acids long. The germline CDR1 and CDR2 sequences are SQVTM and ANQGSEA. J gave up 1 base and V 2 bases, and 3 bases lay outside the gene matches. The CDR3 loop reads CSVELAGFQETQYF. CDR3 DNA sequence: TGCAGCGTTGAACTAGCGGGCTTCCAAGAGACCCAGTACTTC.

This clonotype was recorded many times. The J gene is TRBJ1-1, the V gene TRBV5-5; unclear D gene. The CDR3 has 15 amino acids. Trimming removed 0 bases from V and 1 base from J, with 10 bases in between. Per germline, CDR1 SGHKS and CDR2 YYEKEE (reference sequence). The CDR3 is CASSLAPSRNTEAFF. The CDR3 coding sequence is TGTGCCAGCAGCTTGGCCCCTTCGAGGAACACTGAAGCTTTCTTT.

This sequence joins TRBV7-3 and TRBJ2-1, with D unresolved. The CDR3 spans 10 residues. Germline V gives CDR1 SGHTA, CDR2 FQGTGA. The germline V and J ends were trimmed by 7 bases and 5 bases, with 3 bases remaining between them. The CDR3 coding sequence is TGTGCCAGCATTAACAATGAGCAGTTCTTC. Translated, it gives CASINNEQFF. The variable domain in full, with the rest retrieved from reference TRBV7-3 and TRBJ2-1, is GAGVSQTPSNKVTEKGKYVELRCDPISGHTALYWYRQSLGQGPEFLIYFQGTGAADDSGLPNDRFFAVRPEGSVSTLKIQRTERGDSAVYLCASINNEQFFGPGTRLTVL.

This clonotype was recorded at least ten times. The chain employs TRBV12-3 or TRBV12-4 and TRBJ1-6, with D perhaps matching TRBD1 (5 bases). There are 16 residues in the CDR3. The V end was cut by 3 bases, the J end by 2 bases, with 11 bases between. The CDR3 coding sequence is TGTGCCAGCAGTTTGGAGGGGTTCACCTATAATTCACCCCTCCACTTT. This sequence encodes CASSLEGFTYNSPLHF.

The chain combines TRBV18 with TRBJ1-5; D gene unclear. Germline values: CDR1 KGHSH, CDR2 LQKENI. V was cut by 2 bases and J by 5 bases, with 7 bases left in between. There are 13 residues in the CDR3. CDR3: CASSPGPDQPQHF. The CDR3 DNA reads as TGTGCCAGCTCACCAGGGCCGGATCAGCCCCAGCATTTT.

This clonotype occurred many times. V and J are TRBV6-4 and TRBJ2-3, with 10 nucleotides matching TRBD2. Germline values: CDR1 MRHNA, CDR2 SNTAGT. The ends lost 10 bases at V and 2 bases at J; junction bases unmatched: 9. The CDR3 has 15 amino acids. This CDR3 is CATRAGGNPTDTQYF. For the CDR3, the DNA is TGTGCCACCCGAGCGGGGGGGAACCCCACAGATACGCAGTATTTT.

This clonotype was observed many times. The V and J genes are TRBV11-2 and TRBJ2-1; 14 bases are shared with TRBD2. CDR3 length: 16 residues. Germline V gives CDR1 SGHAT, CDR2 FQNNGV. V lost 4 bases and J lost 11; bases outside the gene matches: 10. The CDR3 is CASSSRLAGGSKQQFF. The DNA of the CDR3 is TGTGCCAGCAGCTCCCGACTAGCGGGAGGGAGTAAACAGCAGTTCTTC.

This clonotype was seen ten or more times. The genes are TRBV11-2 and TRBJ2-3, with 9 bases aligning to TRBD2. The CDR3 consists of 16 residues. CDR1 is SGHAT, CDR2 FQNNGV, per germline. V trimming: 0 bases; J trimming: 3 bases; junction bases outside the gene matches: 4. The CDR3 coding sequence is TGTGCCAGCAGCTTAGATGGTAGCGGGAGAACAGATACGCAGTATTTT. Translation gives CASSLDGSGRTDTQYF.

This clonotype was observed at least ten times. The genes are TRBV6-1 and TRBJ1-1; D perhaps matches TRBD1 (5 bases). V was trimmed by 7 bases and J by 0 bases, leaving 12 bases between them. The CDR3 loop spans 14 amino acids. CDR1 is MNHNS, CDR2 SASEGT, per germline. CDR3 in DNA: TGTGCCAGCATGAGGGACTCCATGAACACTGAAGCTTTCTTT. This codes for CASMRDSMNTEAFF.